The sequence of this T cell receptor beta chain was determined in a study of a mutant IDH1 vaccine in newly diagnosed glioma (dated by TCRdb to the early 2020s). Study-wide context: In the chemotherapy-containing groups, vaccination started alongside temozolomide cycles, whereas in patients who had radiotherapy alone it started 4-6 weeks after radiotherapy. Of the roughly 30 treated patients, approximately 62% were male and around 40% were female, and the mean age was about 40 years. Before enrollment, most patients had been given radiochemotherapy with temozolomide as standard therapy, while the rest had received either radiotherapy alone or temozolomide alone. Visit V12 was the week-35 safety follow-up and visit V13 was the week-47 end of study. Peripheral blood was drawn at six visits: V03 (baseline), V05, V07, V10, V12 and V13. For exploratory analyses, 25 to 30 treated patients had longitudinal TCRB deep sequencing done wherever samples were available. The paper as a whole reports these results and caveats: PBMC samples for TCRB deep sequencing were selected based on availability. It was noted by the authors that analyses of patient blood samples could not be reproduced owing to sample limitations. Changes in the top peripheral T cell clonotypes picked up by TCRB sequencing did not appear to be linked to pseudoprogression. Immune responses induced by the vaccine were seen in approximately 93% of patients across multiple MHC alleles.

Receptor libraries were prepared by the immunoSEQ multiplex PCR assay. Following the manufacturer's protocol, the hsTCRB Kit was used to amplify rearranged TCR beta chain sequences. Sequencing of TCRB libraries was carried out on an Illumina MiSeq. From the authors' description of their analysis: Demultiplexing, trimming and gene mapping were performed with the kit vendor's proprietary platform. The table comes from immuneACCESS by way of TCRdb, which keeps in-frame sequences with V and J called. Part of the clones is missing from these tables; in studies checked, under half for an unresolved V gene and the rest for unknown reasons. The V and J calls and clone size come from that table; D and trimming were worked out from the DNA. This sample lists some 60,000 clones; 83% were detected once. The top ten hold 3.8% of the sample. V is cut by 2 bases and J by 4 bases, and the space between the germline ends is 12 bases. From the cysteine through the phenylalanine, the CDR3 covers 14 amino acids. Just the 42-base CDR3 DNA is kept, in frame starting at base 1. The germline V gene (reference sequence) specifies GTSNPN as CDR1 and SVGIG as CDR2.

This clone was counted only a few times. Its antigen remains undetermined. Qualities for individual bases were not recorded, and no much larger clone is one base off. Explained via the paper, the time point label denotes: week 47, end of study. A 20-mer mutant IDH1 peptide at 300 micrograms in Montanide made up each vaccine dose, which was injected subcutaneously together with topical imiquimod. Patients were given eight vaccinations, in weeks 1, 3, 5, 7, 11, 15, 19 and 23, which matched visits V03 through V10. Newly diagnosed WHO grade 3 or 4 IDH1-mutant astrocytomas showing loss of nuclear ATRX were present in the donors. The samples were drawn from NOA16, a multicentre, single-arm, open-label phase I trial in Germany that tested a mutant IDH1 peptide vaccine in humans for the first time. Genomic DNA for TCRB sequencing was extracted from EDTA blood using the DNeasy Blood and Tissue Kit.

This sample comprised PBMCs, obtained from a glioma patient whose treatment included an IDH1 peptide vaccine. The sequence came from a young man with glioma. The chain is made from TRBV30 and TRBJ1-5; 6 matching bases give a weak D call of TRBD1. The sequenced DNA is TGTGCCTGGAGTTACTCCAGGGGAAATCAGCCCCAGCATTTT. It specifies CAWSYSRGNQPQHF.